The 30 T cell receptor beta chains listed next were all sequenced from one sample in a study of glioma-infiltrating T cells. The iRepertoire nested amplicon-rescue multiplex PCR amplified TCR alpha and beta CDR3s from RNA. MiXCR, run by TCRdb on the multiplex PCR reads, gives a single entry per CDR3 protein. The table records some 99,000 distinct CDR3 sequences, 25% to 30% of them present only once. The specimen was glioma tissue, nonneoplastic brain tissue, or PBMCs (not recorded which). All receptors come from a human donor with low-grade glioma or glioblastoma, undergoing nonglioma brain surgery, or in good health (not recorded which).

There are many counts of this clonotype. The rearrangement joins TRBV28 to TRBJ1-1; 7 bases line up with TRBD1. In germline, CDR1 is MDHEN, CDR2 SYDVKM. There are 13 residues in the CDR3. The V and J ends lost 6 bases and 4 bases, in that order; junction bases with no gene match: 5. The CDR3 coding sequence is TGTGCCAGCAGACTATCAGGGGGCACTGAAGCTTTCTTT. Translation: CASRLSGGTEAFF.

CDR3 amino acids: CASSIDFGNTEAFF. The CDR3, as DNA: TGTGCCAGTAGTATAGATTTTGGCAACACTGAAGCTTTCTTT. The chain links TRBV19 to TRBJ1-1, with D uncertain. Deletions cut 0 bases from V and 2 bases from J, with 7 bases between. Germline V gives CDR1 LNHDA, CDR2 SQIVND (reference sequence). The CDR3 length is 14 residues.

There are many counts of this clonotype. The chain is built from TRBV6-2 or TRBV6-3 and TRBJ2-1; 9 bases fit TRBD1. After removal of 2 bases from V and 2 bases from J, the junction contained 4 bases not matched to a gene. The germline V gene encodes CDR1 MNHEY and CDR2 SVGEGT. The CDR3 runs to 16 residues. The CDR3 reads CASSYATGGTYNEQFF. CDR3 nucleotide sequence: TGTGCCAGCAGTTACGCCACAGGGGGCACCTACAATGAGCAGTTCTTC.

This clonotype was recorded many times. The chain employs TRBV28 and TRBJ1-1; D ambiguous. Germline CDR1 reads MDHEN; CDR2 reads SYDVKM. The CDR3 runs to 8 residues. The germline V and J ends were trimmed by 5 bases and 8 bases, with 0 bases remaining between them. DNA of the CDR3: TGTGCCAGCAGTGAAGCTTTCTTT. Its protein product is CASSEAFF.

A remark on this clonotype: A read error is possible here, since a much larger clone lies one base away. The gene calls are TRBV20-1 and TRBJ2-7, with D perhaps TRBD1 (5 bases). CDR1 is DFQATT and CDR2 is SNEGSKA in the germline V gene (reference sequence). V was clipped by 5 bases and J by 6 bases, with 14 bases between them. The CDR3 has 12 residues. CDR3 loop: CSAYGRAAEQYF. The CDR3 bases are TGCAGTGCTTATGGCAGGGCGGCCGAGCAGTACTTC.

This clonotype appeared many times. This sequence joins TRBV4-3 and TRBJ1-2; 7 bases agree with TRBD1. The germline gives CDR1 LGHNA, CDR2 YSLEER. This CDR3 has 16 residues. V gave up 5 bases and J gave up 6 bases; unmatched junction bases: 15. DNA for the CDR3: TGCGCCAGCAGCAGAGGACCCGGGGGACAGCCTCATGGCTACACCTTC. As protein: CASSRGPGGQPHGYTF.

This chain connects TRBV20-1 to TRBJ2-7; TRBD2 matches 9 bases. This CDR3 comprises 14 residues. Per the germline V gene, CDR1 is DFQATT and CDR2 is SNEGSKA (reference sequence). V lost 4 bases to trimming and J lost 5 bases; unmatched junction nucleotides: 9. The CDR3 coding sequence is TGCAGTGCTACCCCTGGCGGGAGGGCCCACGAGCAGTACTTC. Protein sequence: CSATPGGRAHEQYF.

This clonotype was observed at least ten times. The chain recombines TRBV7-2 with TRBJ1-1; D is perhaps TRBD1 (5 bases). From germline, CDR1 is SGHTA and CDR2 FQGNSA. This CDR3 has 15 residues. Deletions cut 3 bases from V and 0 bases from J, with 11 bases between. CDR3 sequence (DNA): TGTGCCAGCAGCTTTCCCAGGGCGATGAACACTGAAGCTTTCTTT. Its protein is CASSFPRAMNTEAFF.

This clonotype was recorded a few times. The chain recombines TRBV2 with TRBJ2-3, with 7 bases aligning to TRBD1. With V trimmed by 11 bases and J by 4 bases, 6 bases remained unmatched. CDR1 and CDR2 from the germline V gene are SNHLY and FYNNEI. This CDR3 region has 12 residues. The DNA of the CDR3 is TGTGCCGCCACAGGGGACGCAGATACGCAGTATTTT. It specifies CAATGDADTQYF.

This chain connects TRBV12-3 or TRBV12-4 to TRBJ2-2; no reliable D call. CDR3 length: 13 amino acids. V was shortened by 3 bases and J by 6 bases, with 8 bases between the two germline ends. CDR3 DNA: TGTGCCAGCAGTTTGGGTCGCTCCGGGGAGCTGTTTTTT. Residues: CASSLGRSGELFF.

The gene calls are TRBV10-3 and TRBJ1-1, with D maybe TRBD1 (5 bases). Per the germline V gene, CDR1 is ENHRY and CDR2 is SYGVKD. The ends were cut back, 6 bases at V and 9 bases at J, with 23 bases in the middle. This CDR3 has 15 residues. DNA for the CDR3: TGTGCCATCAGCCCGGAGGGCAGGGAGACCTCAAAAGCTTTCTTT. Translating it yields CAISPEGRETSKAFF.

In regard to this clonotype: At one end, the junction sequence differs from germline, possibly due to a read error. The CDR3 protein is CAGSPRAGTAASNEKLFF. CDR3 sequence (DNA): TGCGCCGGCAGCCCGAGAGCCGGGACAGCGGCGTCTAATGAAAAACTGTTTTTT. The chain recombines TRBV4-1 with TRBJ1-4, with TRBD1 matching 7 bases. The CDR3 length is 18 residues. In germline, CDR1 is MGHRA, CDR2 YSYEKL.

This chain joins TRBV6-2 or TRBV6-3 and TRBJ2-5; D is unclear. CDR3 size: 15 residues. V was trimmed by 2 bases and J by 4 bases, leaving 14 bases between them. Per germline, CDR1 MNHEY and CDR2 SVGEGT. The CDR3 protein is CASSYQVSVAETQYF. The DNA for the CDR3 is TGTGCCAGCAGTTACCAGGTCTCTGTGGCAGAGACCCAGTACTTC.

This clonotype occurred many times. The chain recombines TRBV9 with TRBJ2-5; no reliable D call. Trimming left V 5 bases short and J 3 bases short, with 17 bases between. Per germline, CDR1 SGDLS and CDR2 YYNGEE. The CDR3 loop spans 15 amino acids. In DNA form, the CDR3 reads TGTGCCAGCAGTTTTCAGTTAGGACGCGAAGAGACCCAGTACTTC. Amino acids: CASSFQLGREETQYF. The complete variable domain, with remaining parts taken from reference TRBV9 and TRBJ2-5, reads DSGVTQTPKHLITATGQRVTLRCSPRSGDLSVYWYQQSLDQGLQFLIQYYNGEERAKGNILERFSAQQFPDLHSELNLSSLELGDSALYFCASSFQLGREETQYFGPGTRLLVL.

In this sample, this clonotype turned up many times. This chain joins TRBV7-3 and TRBJ2-3; 13 nucleotides agree with TRBD2. The trim removed 5 bases at V and 4 bases at J, leaving 6 bases unmatched. CDR3 length: 16 residues. Germline V gene sequence: CDR1 SGHTA, CDR2 FQGTGA. The CDR3 DNA reads TGTGCCAGCAGCCCGGGGACTAGCGGGGTCGCAGATACGCAGTATTTT. Its protein product is CASSPGTSGVADTQYF.

This clonotype has a handful of counts. The rearrangement uses TRBV3-1 and TRBJ2-1; unclear D gene. V was trimmed by 1 base and J by 1 base, leaving 5 bases between them. CDR3 length equals 14 residues. Germline values: CDR1 LGHDT, CDR2 YNNKEL (reference sequence). CDR3 sequence (DNA): TGTGCCAGCAGCCAAGCCCCGTCCTACAATGAGCAGTTCTTC. It specifies CASSQAPSYNEQFF.

In its sample, this clonotype was seen many times. The rearrangement uses TRBV6-2 or TRBV6-3 and TRBJ2-3; tentative D call: TRBD2 (6 bases). Germline CDR1 MNHEY, CDR2 SVGEGT. Trimming cost V 6 bases and J 0 bases, with 16 bases left between them. This CDR3 region has 16 residues. The CDR3 loop is CASRHHAGPSTDTQYF. The CDR3 DNA follows: TGTGCCAGCAGACACCACGCGGGGCCGAGCACAGATACGCAGTATTTT.

The chain is built from TRBV5-4 and TRBJ2-7; 8 bases are a match to TRBD1. Per germline, CDR1 SGHNT and CDR2 YYREEE (reference sequence). V lost 3 bases to trimming and J lost 0 bases; unmatched junction nucleotides: 2. The CDR3 has 14 amino acids. CDR3 sequence: CASSSTGDSYEQYF. The CDR3 nucleotides read TGTGCCAGCAGCTCGACAGGGGACTCCTACGAGCAGTACTTC.

This clonotype was counted at least ten times. This chain connects TRBV7-2 to TRBJ2-1, with a tentative D call TRBD1 (5 bases). The germline CDR1 and CDR2 sequences are SGHTA and FQGNSA. This CDR3 has 12 residues. Trimming removed 5 bases from V and 8 bases from J, with 10 bases in between. The CDR3 is CASSLVRDEQFF. The CDR3 nucleotides read TGTGCCAGCAGCCTCGTCAGGGATGAGCAGTTCTTC. The variable domain in full, completed from reference TRBV7-2 and TRBJ2-1, reads GAGVSQSPSNKVTEKGKDVELRCDPISGHTALYWYRQSLGQGLEFLIYFQGNSAPDKSGLPSDRFSAERTGGSVSTLTIQRTQQEDSAVYLCASSLVRDEQFFGPGTRLTVL.

This chain uses TRBV6-1 with TRBJ2-7; D tentatively reads TRBD1 or TRBD2 (5 bases each). The CDR3 has 15 residues. CDR1 is MNHNS, CDR2 SASEGT, per germline. CDR3 sequence: CGSSGGTMGTWEQYF. CDR3 coding DNA: TGTGGCAGTAGTGGGGGTACGATGGGGACCTGGGAGCAGTACTTC.

This clonotype has a count of ten or more. This sequence joins TRBV7-3 and TRBJ1-1; D not resolved. Trimming shortened V by 2 bases and J by 5 bases, and 12 bases separated the two germline ends. CDR3 length equals 14 residues. Germline V gives CDR1 SGHTA, CDR2 FQGTGA. CDR3 coding DNA: TGTGCCAGCAGCTTACCGGGAGTCCTTACTGAAGCTTTCTTT. As protein: CASSLPGVLTEAFF.

This clonotype was seen ten or more times. The J gene is TRBJ1-5, the V gene TRBV20-1, with no clear D. Germline V gives CDR1 DFQATT, CDR2 SNEGSKA (reference sequence). Trimming stripped 0 bases from V and 0 bases from J, with 9 bases between. The CDR3 runs 15 residues. The CDR3 reads CSARERGLSNQPQHF. The CDR3 DNA is TGCAGTGCTAGAGAGAGAGGGCTTAGCAATCAGCCCCAGCATTTT.

This clonotype was observed at least ten times. The V and J genes are TRBV6-1 and TRBJ2-7, with D perhaps TRBD1 (7 bases). The CDR3 spans 14 residues. Trimming cost V 3 bases and J 4 bases, with 13 bases left between them. Germline CDR1 and CDR2: MNHNS and SASEGT. CDR3 in amino acids: CASSDGGQLYEQYF. Here the CDR3 DNA reads TGTGCCAGCAGTGACGGGGGACAGTTGTACGAGCAGTACTTC.

This clonotype showed up many times. The chain carries TRBV6-1 and TRBJ2-1; 7 bases fit TRBD1. After removal of 7 bases from V and 6 bases from J, the junction contained 6 bases not matched to a gene. CDR3 length equals 13 residues. Germline V CDR1 and CDR2: MNHNS, SASEGT. CDR3 sequence: CASIPSGGNEQFF. Written as DNA, the CDR3 is TGTGCCAGCATACCGTCAGGGGGCAATGAGCAGTTCTTC.

This clonotype was counted many times. J is TRBJ1-1 and V is TRBV28, with no clear D. The CDR3 length is 14 residues. CDR1 and CDR2 (germline): MDHEN, SYDVKM. V shed 6 bases and J shed 1 base, with 12 bases lying between them. Here the CDR3 reads CASSQPYRNTEAFF. CDR3 coding DNA: TGTGCCAGCAGCCAGCCTTACAGGAACACTGAAGCTTTCTTT.

This clonotype was seen a handful of times. The V and J genes are TRBV5-1 and TRBJ2-1; D is unclear. The V end lost 0 bases, the J end lost 3 bases, and 4 bases lay between the germline ends. The germline CDR1 and CDR2 sequences are SGHRS and YFSETQ. The CDR3 totals 13 residues. The CDR3 bases are TGCGCCAGCAGCTTGGACAACTACAATGAGCAGTTCTTC. It is translated as CASSLDNYNEQFF.

The chain employs TRBV4-3 and TRBJ1-5, with no clear D. The germline gives CDR1 LGHNA, CDR2 YSLEER. Trimming stripped 0 bases from V and 1 base from J, with 7 bases between. The CDR3 sequence is 15 residues long. The CDR3 nucleotides read TGCGCCAGCAGCCAAGATCTGTTGAGCAATCAGCCCCAGCATTTT. Protein: CASSQDLLSNQPQHF.

At least ten counts were recorded for this clonotype. This chain uses TRBV28 with TRBJ2-1; 8 bases fit TRBD1. V dropped 6 bases and J dropped 6; count of bases not matched to a gene: 10. Germline-derived CDR1 and CDR2 are MDHEN and SYDVKM. This CDR3 comprises 15 residues. The CDR3 spells CASREDREIFNEQFF. As DNA, the CDR3 is TGTGCCAGCAGGGAGGACAGGGAGATTTTCAATGAGCAGTTCTTC.

As concerns this clonotype: A much larger clone lies one base from this, so it may be a read error. The chain recombines TRBV4-2 with TRBJ2-6; 8 nucleotides line up with TRBD1. This CDR3 comprises 16 residues. CDR1 is LGHNA, CDR2 YNFKEQ, per germline. The CDR3 DNA is TGTGCCAGCAGCTACAGGGGGGCGGCTGGGGGCAACGTCCTGACTTTC. It is translated as CASSYRGAAGGNVLTF.

Many counts were recorded for this clonotype. The rearrangement joins TRBV4-3 to TRBJ1-5; D is unclear. The CDR3 is 15 residues long. Trimming stripped 3 bases from V and 5 bases from J, with 14 bases between. Germline V gene sequence: CDR1 LGHNA, CDR2 YSLEER. The CDR3 here is CASSQNEGLDQPQHF. The CDR3 DNA is TGCGCCAGCAGCCAGAATGAAGGGTTGGATCAGCCCCAGCATTTT.